The sequence of this T cell receptor (beta chain) was determined in a study of cytomegalovirus exposure and HLA in healthy donors. On this clone itself: The antigen is not known.

Sampled while nominally healthy, donors likely had unrecorded immune exposures. Use of 60 Vbeta and 13 Jbeta primers characterized the PCR. The assay was immunoSEQ multiplex PCR, and TCRdb's table has in-frame clones only and misses some. The sample holds more than 90,000 clones, roughly 79% seen once. Study-wide points: In an earlier analysis, most TCR beta V segments were productive about 87% or about 30% of the time. The classifier was said to identify cytomegalovirus status with high specificity and sensitivity. Common viral pathogens (according to a later analysis) appeared linked to several of the most significant clusters.

Source material: PBMCs. This TCR was recovered from a middle-aged man in good health and CMV-seronegative.

CDR3 sequence: CASSFGLQETQYF. The CDR3 DNA reads as TGTGCCAGCAGTTTTGGACTGCAAGAGACCCAGTACTTC. The genes are TRBV28 and TRBJ2-5; the D gene is possibly TRBD2 (5 bases). This CDR3 region has 13 residues. The germline gives CDR1 MDHEN, CDR2 SYDVKM. Trimming took off 3 bases at V and 2 bases at J, with 7 bases between the two ends.